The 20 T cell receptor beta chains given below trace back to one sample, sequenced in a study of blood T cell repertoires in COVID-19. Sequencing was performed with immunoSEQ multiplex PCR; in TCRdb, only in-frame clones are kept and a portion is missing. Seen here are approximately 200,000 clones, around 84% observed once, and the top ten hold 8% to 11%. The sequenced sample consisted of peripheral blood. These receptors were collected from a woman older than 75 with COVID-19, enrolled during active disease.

The CDR3 region has the DNA TGTGCCAGCAGCCGGGACAGCTCTGGAAACACCATATATTTT. Translated: CASSRDSSGNTIYF. The chain couples TRBV5-6 to TRBJ1-3; 7 bases align to TRBD1. Germline V lookup: CDR1 SGHDT, CDR2 YYEEEE. V shed 4 bases, J shed 0 bases, and the junction held 1 base outside the gene matches. The CDR3 covers 14 residues. Variable domain in full (rest from reference TRBV5-6 and TRBJ1-3): DAGVTQSPTHLIKTRGQQVTLRCSPKSGHDTVSWYQQALGQGPQFIFQYYEEEERQRGNFPDRFSGHQFPNYSSELNVNALLLGDSALYLCASSRDSSGNTIYFGEGSWLTVV.

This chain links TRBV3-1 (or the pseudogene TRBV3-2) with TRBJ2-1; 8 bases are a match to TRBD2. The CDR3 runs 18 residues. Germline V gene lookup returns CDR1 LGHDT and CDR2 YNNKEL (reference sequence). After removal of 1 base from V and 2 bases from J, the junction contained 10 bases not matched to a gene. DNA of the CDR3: TGTGCCAGCAGCCAAGGGTTGGGTGCGGGGGGCCCCTACAATGAGCAGTTCTTC. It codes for CASSQGLGAGGPYNEQFF.

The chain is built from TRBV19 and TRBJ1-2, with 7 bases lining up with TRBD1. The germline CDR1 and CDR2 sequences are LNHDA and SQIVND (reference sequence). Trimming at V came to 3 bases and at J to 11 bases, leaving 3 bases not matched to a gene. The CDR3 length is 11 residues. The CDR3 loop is CASSIDRVYTF. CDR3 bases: TGTGCCAGTAGTATCGACAGGGTTTACACCTTC. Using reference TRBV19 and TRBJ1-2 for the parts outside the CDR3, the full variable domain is DGGITQSPKYLFRKEGQNVTLSCEQNLNHDAMYWYRQDPGQGLRLIYYSQIVNDFQKGDIAEGYSVSREKKESFPLTVTSAQKNPTAFYLCASSIDRVYTFGSGTRLTVV.

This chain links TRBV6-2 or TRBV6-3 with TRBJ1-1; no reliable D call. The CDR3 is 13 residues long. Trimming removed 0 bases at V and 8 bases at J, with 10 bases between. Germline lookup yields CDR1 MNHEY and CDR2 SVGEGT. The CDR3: CASSYSYGREAFF. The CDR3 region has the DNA TGTGCCAGCAGTTACTCTTATGGCAGGGAAGCTTTCTTT.

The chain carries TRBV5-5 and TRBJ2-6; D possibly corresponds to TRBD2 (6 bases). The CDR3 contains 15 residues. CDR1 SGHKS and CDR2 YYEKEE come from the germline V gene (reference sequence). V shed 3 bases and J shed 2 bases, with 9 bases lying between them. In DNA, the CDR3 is TGTGCCAGCAGCTCGGGAGTTGCTGGGGCCAACGTCCTGACTTTC. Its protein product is CASSSGVAGANVLTF. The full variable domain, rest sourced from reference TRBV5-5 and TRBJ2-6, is DAGVTQSPTHLIKTRGQQVTLRCSPISGHKSVSWYQQVLGQGPQFIFQYYEKEERGRGNFPDRFSARQFPNYSSELNVNALLLGDSALYLCASSSGVAGANVLTFGAGSRLTVL.

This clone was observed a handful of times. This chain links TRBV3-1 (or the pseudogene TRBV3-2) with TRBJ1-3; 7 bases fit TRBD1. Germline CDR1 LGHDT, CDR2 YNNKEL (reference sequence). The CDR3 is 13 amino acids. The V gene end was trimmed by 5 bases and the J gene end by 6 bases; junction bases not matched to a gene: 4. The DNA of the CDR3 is TGTGCCAGCAGCGTCAGGGGGGAAAACACCATATATTTT. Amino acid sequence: CASSVRGENTIYF.

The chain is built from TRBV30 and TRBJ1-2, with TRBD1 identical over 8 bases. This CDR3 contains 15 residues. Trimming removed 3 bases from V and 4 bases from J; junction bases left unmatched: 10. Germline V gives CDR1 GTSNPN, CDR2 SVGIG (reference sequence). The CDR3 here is CAWRTGQGSGYGYTF. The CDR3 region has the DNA TGTGCCTGGAGGACCGGACAGGGATCGGGCTATGGCTACACCTTC.

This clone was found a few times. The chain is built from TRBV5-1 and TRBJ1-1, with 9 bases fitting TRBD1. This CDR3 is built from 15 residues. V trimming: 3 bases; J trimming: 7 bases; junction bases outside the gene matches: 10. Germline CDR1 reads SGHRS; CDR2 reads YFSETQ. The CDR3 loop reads CASSSTGGKGNEAFF. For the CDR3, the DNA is TGCGCCAGCAGCTCCACAGGGGGCAAAGGAAATGAAGCTTTCTTT.

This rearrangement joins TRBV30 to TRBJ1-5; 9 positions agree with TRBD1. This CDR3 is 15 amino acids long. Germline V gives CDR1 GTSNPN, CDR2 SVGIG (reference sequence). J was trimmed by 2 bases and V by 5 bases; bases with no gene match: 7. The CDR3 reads CAWASGDRGNQPQHF. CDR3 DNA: TGTGCCTGGGCTAGTGGGGACAGGGGCAATCAGCCCCAGCATTTT.

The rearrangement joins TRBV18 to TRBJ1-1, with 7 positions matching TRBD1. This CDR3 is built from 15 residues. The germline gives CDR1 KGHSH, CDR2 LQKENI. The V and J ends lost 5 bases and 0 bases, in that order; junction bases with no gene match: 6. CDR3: CASSETTGMNTEAFF. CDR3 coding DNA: TGTGCCAGCTCAGAGACGACAGGGATGAACACTGAAGCTTTCTTT.

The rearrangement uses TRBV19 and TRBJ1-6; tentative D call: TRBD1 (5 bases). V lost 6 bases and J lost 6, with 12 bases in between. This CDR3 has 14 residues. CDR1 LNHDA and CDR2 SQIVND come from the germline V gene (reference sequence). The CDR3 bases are TGTGCCAGTAGAAAGGGAGGGACTAATTCACCCCTCCACTTT. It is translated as CASRKGGTNSPLHF.

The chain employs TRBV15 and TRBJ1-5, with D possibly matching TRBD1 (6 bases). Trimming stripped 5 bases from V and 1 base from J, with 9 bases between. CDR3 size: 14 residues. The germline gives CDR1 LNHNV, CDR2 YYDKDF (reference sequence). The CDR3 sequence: CATSSTGSNQPQHF. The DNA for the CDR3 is TGTGCCACCAGCTCTACAGGGAGCAATCAGCCCCAGCATTTT.

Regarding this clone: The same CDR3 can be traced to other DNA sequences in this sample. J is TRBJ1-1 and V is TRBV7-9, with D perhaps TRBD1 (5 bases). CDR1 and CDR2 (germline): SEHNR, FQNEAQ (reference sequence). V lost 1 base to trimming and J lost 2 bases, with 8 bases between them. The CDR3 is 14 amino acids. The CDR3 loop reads CASSLDGGNTEAFF. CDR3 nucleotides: TGTGCCAGCAGCTTAGACGGGGGTAACACTGAAGCTTTCTTT.

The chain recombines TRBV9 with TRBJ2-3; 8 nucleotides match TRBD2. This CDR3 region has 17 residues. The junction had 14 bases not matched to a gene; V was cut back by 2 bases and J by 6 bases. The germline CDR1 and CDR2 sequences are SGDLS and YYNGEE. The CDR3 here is CASSVRVGAGGKDTQYF. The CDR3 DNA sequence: TGTGCCAGCAGCGTCCGCGTGGGGGCGGGGGGAAAGGATACGCAGTATTTT.

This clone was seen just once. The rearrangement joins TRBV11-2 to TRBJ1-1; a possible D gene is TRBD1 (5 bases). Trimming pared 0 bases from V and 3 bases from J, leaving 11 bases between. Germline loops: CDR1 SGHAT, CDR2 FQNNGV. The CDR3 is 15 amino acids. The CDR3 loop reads CASSLDLGHHTEAFF. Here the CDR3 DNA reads TGTGCCAGCAGCTTAGATCTAGGACACCACACTGAAGCTTTCTTT.

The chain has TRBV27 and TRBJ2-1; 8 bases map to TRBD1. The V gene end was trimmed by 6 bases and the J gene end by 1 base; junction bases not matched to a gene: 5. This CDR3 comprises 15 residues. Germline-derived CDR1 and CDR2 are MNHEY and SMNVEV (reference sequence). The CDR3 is CASRIDRGSYNEQFF. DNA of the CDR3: TGTGCCAGCAGAATAGACAGGGGTTCCTACAATGAGCAGTTCTTC.

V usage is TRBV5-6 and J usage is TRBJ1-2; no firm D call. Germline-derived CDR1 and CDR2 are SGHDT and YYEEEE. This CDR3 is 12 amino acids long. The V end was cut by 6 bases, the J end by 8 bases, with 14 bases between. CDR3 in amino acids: CASNFLDSGYTF. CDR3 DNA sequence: TGTGCCAGCAACTTTCTAGACTCCGGCTACACCTTC.

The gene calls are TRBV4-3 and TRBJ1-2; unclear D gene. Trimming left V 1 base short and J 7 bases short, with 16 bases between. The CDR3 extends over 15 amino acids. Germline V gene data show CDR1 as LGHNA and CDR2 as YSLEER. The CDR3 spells CASSQAVPSGFGYTF. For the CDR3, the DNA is TGCGCCAGCAGCCAAGCAGTTCCGAGCGGGTTTGGCTACACCTTC.

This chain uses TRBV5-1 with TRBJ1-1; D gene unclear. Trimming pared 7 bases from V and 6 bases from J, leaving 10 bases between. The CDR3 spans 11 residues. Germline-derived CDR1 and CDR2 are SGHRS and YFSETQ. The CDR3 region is CASGRGPEAFF. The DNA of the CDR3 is TGCGCCAGCGGTCGGGGTCCTGAAGCTTTCTTT.

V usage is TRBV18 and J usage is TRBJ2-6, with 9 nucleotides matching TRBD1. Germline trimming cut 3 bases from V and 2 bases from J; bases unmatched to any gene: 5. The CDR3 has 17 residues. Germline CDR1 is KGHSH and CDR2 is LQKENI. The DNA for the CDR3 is TGTGCCAGCTCACCGGAAACAGGGGGCACTGGGGCCAACGTCCTGACTTTC. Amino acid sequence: CASSPETGGTGANVLTF. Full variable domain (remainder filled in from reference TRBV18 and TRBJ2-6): NAGVMQNPRHLVRRRGQEARLRCSPMKGHSHVYWYRQLPEEGLKFMVYLQKENIIDESGMPKERFSAEFPKEGPSILRIQQVVRGDSAAYFCASSPETGGTGANVLTFGAGSRLTVL.